A selection of T cell receptor beta chains follows, all from one sample in a study of cytomegalovirus exposure and HLA in healthy donors. TCRdb keeps only in-frame clones here, not all; method: immunoSEQ multiplex PCR. Here the sample spans over 75,000 clones, approximately 78% being singletons. The sample was PBMCs. Source of these receptors: a woman aged 55-70 years in good health and CMV-seronegative. Each CDR3 is given with its conserved first and last residue. A D gene is named only where the DNA matches it firmly. Only part of the rows carry a size: once, few, many, or a class if the clone is expanded.

.	TRBD1	TRBJ1-2	TRBV6-5	TGTGCCAGCAGCCGGACAGGAGACTATGGCTACACCTTC	CASSRTGDYGYTF
.	.	TRBJ2-7	TRBV4-3	TGCGCCAGCAGCCAAGACAAGGGGGAGGGACGTAGTCCCTACGAGCAGTACTTC	CASSQDKGEGRSPYEQYF
.	.	TRBJ2-2	TRBV11-2	TGTGCCAGCAGCTTAGCAGGGGCCTACACCGGGGAGCTGTTTTTT	CASSLAGAYTGELFF
.	.	TRBJ2-5	TRBV5-1	TGCGCCAGCCGAACAGGGTACCAAGAGACCCAGTACTTC	CASRTGYQETQYF
.	.	TRBJ2-3	TRBV4-3	TGCGCCAGCAGTGCCCAGGCAGTAGGGGACACAGATACGCAGTATTTT	CASSAQAVGDTDTQYF
.	TRBD2	TRBJ2-3	TRBV9	TGTGCCAGCAGCCCCCATGGGTTAGCGGGAGAGCGGGATACGCAGTATTTT	CASSPHGLAGERDTQYF
few	TRBD1	TRBJ1-3	TRBV15	TGTGCCACCAGCAGAGACCGGACAGGGGGCCTCTCTGGAAACACCATATATTTT	CATSRDRTGGLSGNTIYF
once	TRBD1	TRBJ1-2	TRBV2	TGTGCCAGCAGTGAAAAAGGGGGCGTCTATGGCTACACCTTC	CASSEKGGVYGYTF
.	.	TRBJ1-1	TRBV4-1	TGCGCCAGCAGCCAAGGCGGGGGCTTGAACACTGAAGCTTTCTTT	CASSQGGGLNTEAFF
.	TRBD1	TRBJ1-4	TRBV25-1	TGTGCCAGCAGTCTGCGGACAGGGGTAGGTATGGCTAATGAAAAACTGTTTTTT	CASSLRTGVGMANEKLFF
.	.	TRBJ1-1	TRBV9	TGTGCCAGCAGTAAGGGCAGGGGCGTTAACACTGAAGCTTTCTTT	CASSKGRGVNTEAFF
.	.	TRBJ1-6	TRBV10-3	TGTGCCATCAGTGTTCAGGGAGGTGATTCACCCCTCCACTTT	CAISVQGGDSPLHF
.	TRBD2	TRBJ2-1	TRBV6-5	TGTGCCAGCAGTTACTCGGCCGGGACTAGCGGGATTGAGCAGTTCTTC	CASSYSAGTSGIEQFF
.	TRBD1	TRBJ2-1	TRBV4-3	TGCGCCAGCAGCCAAGTGCCCCAGGGGGCTACCGTGAATGAGCAGTTCTTC	CASSQVPQGATVNEQFF
.	TRBD1	TRBJ2-1	TRBV7-2	TGTGCCAGCAGCATCCAGGGGGAATCCTACAATGAGCAGTTCTTC	CASSIQGESYNEQFF
.	.	TRBJ2-5	TRBV7-7	TGTGCCAGCAGCTTAGGAGGGGGAGAGACCCAGTACTTC	CASSLGGGETQYF
.	.	TRBJ1-6	TRBV7-9	TGTGCCAGCAGCTCCCAGGGAGGTTCACCCCTCCACTTT	CASSSQGGSPLHF
few	.	TRBJ2-7	TRBV6-5	TGTGCCAGCAGTTACATCCGGGGCTACGAGCAGTACTTC	CASSYIRGYEQYF
.	.	TRBJ1-3	TRBV11-2	TGTGCCAGCAGCTTAATCGGAGTGGATAGCACCATATATTTT	CASSLIGVDSTIYF
.	.	TRBJ2-7	TRBV7-8	TGTGCCAGCAGCCCCGGTGCGGGTTTGCGGTTAGAGTACTTC	CASSPGAGLRLEYF
once	.	TRBJ1-1	TRBV7-9	TGTGCCAGCAGCTTAACGCGGGTAGGCACTGAAGCTTTCTTT	CASSLTRVGTEAFF
.	.	TRBJ2-3	TRBV9	TGTGCCAGCAGCATGCCGGGACTCAGAGGGGATACGCAGTATTTT	CASSMPGLRGDTQYF
.	.	TRBJ1-2	TRBV5-6	TGTGCCAGCGGCGCAGACAGGATCTGGGGTGGCTACACCTTC	CASGADRIWGGYTF
.	TRBD1	TRBJ1-4	TRBV5-6	TGTGCCAGCAGCTCAGGGGGCTCCGGAACTAATGAAAAACTGTTTTTT	CASSSGGSGTNEKLFF
.	.	TRBJ2-2	TRBV28	TGTGCCAGCAGTTCCGGGACTTTGGGGATAACCGGGGAGCTGTTTTTT	CASSSGTLGITGELFF
few	.	TRBJ2-7	TRBV7-9	TGTGCCAGCAGCTCAGCTGACAGTGGGTCCTACGAGCAGTACTTC	CASSSADSGSYEQYF
.	TRBD2	TRBJ2-3	TRBV5-1	TGCGCCAGCAGCTTGTTGGGAGGGAGCACAGATACGCAGTATTTT	CASSLLGGSTDTQYF
.	.	TRBJ2-3	TRBV5-4	TGTGCCAGCAGACCGACAGAGAGCACAGATACGCAGTATTTT	CASRPTESTDTQYF
few	.	TRBJ1-4	TRBV4-3	TGCGCCAGCAGCCAAGGTTCAGGGCCCGCGAATGAAAAACTGTTTTTT	CASSQGSGPANEKLFF
few	TRBD1	TRBJ1-4	TRBV15	TGTGCCACCAGCGAGACAGGGGGGAATGAAAAACTGTTTTTT	CATSETGGNEKLFF
.	.	TRBJ2-7	TRBV5-1	TGCGCCAGCAGCCTACAGGATTTTGCCTACGAGCAGTACTTC	CASSLQDFAYEQYF
few	.	TRBJ1-5	TRBV7-9	TGTGCCAGCAGCTTAGGACAGGACCATCAGCCCCAGCATTTT	CASSLGQDHQPQHF
once	.	TRBJ2-2	TRBV15	TGTGCCACCAGCAGACAGACAGAGGAGCTGTTTTTT	CATSRQTEELFF
.	TRBD1	TRBJ1-1	TRBV2	TGTGCCAGCAGTACCGGACAGGGGAACACTGAAGCTTTCTTT	CASSTGQGNTEAFF
.	.	TRBJ2-7	TRBV6-4	TGTGCCAGCAGTGAAAACAGGTCCCGTTTC	CASSENRSRF
few	TRBD2	TRBJ2-1	TRBV7-9	TGTGCCAGCAGCTTGCGACTAGCGGAGGGCAATGAGCAGTTCTTC	CASSLRLAEGNEQFF
few	.	TRBJ2-1	TRBV7-6	TGTGCCAGCAGCTTAGATACGGGGGAGTACAATGAGCAGTTCTTC	CASSLDTGEYNEQFF
.	.	TRBJ2-1	TRBV27	TGTGCCAGCAGTTTCGGACAGAGACAGTTCTTC	CASSFGQRQFF
.	.	TRBJ1-1	TRBV9	TGTGCCAGCAGCGTAGGGACAAGCACTGAAGCTTTCTTT	CASSVGTSTEAFF
.	TRBD1	TRBJ1-3	TRBV7-9	TGTGCCAGCAGCTTCGGGACAGGGGCTCTCGCGCCCGGAAACACCATATATTTT	CASSFGTGALAPGNTIYF
.	.	TRBJ2-7	TRBV5-6	TGTGCCAGCAGCTCCGGAGGCTCCTACGAGCAGTACTTC	CASSSGGSYEQYF
.	TRBD2	TRBJ2-1	TRBV25-1	TGTGCCAGCACCGGGGGGACGTCCTACAATGAGCAGTTCTTC	CASTGGTSYNEQFF
.	TRBD1	TRBJ1-1	TRBV25-1	TGTGCCAGCAGTGATCTAACAGGGGGCAGGATCACTGAAGCTTTCTTT	CASSDLTGGRITEAFF
.	TRBD1	TRBJ2-6	TRBV28	TGTGCCAGCAGGGACAGGGTAGCGGGGGCCAACGTCCTGACTTTC	CASRDRVAGANVLTF
.	.	TRBJ1-1	TRBV6-5	TGTGCCAGCAAATATAGGGGTAAAGCTTTCTTT	CASKYRGKAFF
.	.	TRBJ2-7	TRBV30	.	CAWSVGQGAPYF
.	.	TRBJ2-1	TRBV30	TGTGCCTGGAGTTGGAGGGGTAGCGGCAATGAGCAGTTCTTC	CAWSWRGSGNEQFF
.	TRBD2	TRBJ2-3	TRBV29-1	TGCAGTCTAGCGGGGGACACAGATACGCAGTATTTT	CSLAGDTDTQYF
.	TRBD1	TRBJ1-5	TRBV19	TGTGCCAGTAGCTCACCACAGGGGACGGGATCTAATCAGCCCCAGCATTTT	CASSSPQGTGSNQPQHF
.	TRBD1	TRBJ2-1	TRBV29-1	TGCAGCGTTGAGGCAGGGGGTGTCGAGCAGTTCTTC	CSVEAGGVEQFF